This TCR beta chain was documented in a study of T cell responses to AZD1222 COVID-19 vaccine. Whole-study findings and limits: CD4 TCRs associated with vaccination spanned spike, dominating at 160-218 and 743-854.

Assay: immunoSEQ multiplex PCR; the TCRdb copy retains only in-frame clones and omits some. This sample carries 210,000 or so clones, 85% to 95% of them seen once, and the ten largest clones take about 1%. On this clone itself: Its antigen remains unidentified.

There are 13 residues in the CDR3. Between the trimmed V and J ends, which lost 8 bases and 3 bases, there was a span of 11 bases. Germline assignment: CDR1 LNHDA and CDR2 SQIVND (reference sequence). The receptor was isolated from an adult in good health. Sequenced here: peripheral blood, sampled on day 0 of MenACWY control vaccination. The J gene is TRBJ1-3, the V gene TRBV19; weak D call: TRBD1 (5 bases). CDR3 coding DNA: TGTGCCAGTGGCAGGGATCTTGGAAACACCATATATTTT. It translates to CASGRDLGNTIYF. The complete variable domain, with remaining parts taken from reference TRBV19 and TRBJ1-3, reads DGGITQSPKYLFRKEGQNVTLSCEQNLNHDAMYWYRQDPGQGLRLIYYSQIVNDFQKGDIAEGYSVSREKKESFPLTVTSAQKNPTAFYLCASGRDLGNTIYFGEGSWLTVV.